This entry concerns a single TCR beta chain. As for the donors, each was a healthy bone marrow donor. The V gene's germline CDR1 is SGHVS and CDR2 FNYEAQ. The CDR3 is 21 amino acids. Trimming took 2 bases from V and 4 from J; bases not matched to a gene: 24. With 60 Vbeta and 13 Jbeta primers, the PCR was carried out. Generated by immunoSEQ multiplex PCR, the TCRdb table keeps only in-frame clones and is missing some. The data show 80,000 or so clones, over 70% seen once. These data belong to a study of cytomegalovirus exposure and HLA in healthy donors. Sequencing input: PBMCs. The receptor comes from a woman between 40 and 50 years old in good health and CMV-seronegative. The J gene is TRBJ1-1, the V gene TRBV7-6, with 8 bases that match TRBD1. The CDR3 sequence is CASSLIPTVGPTTGDVTEAFF. The CDR3 bases are TGTGCCAGCAGCTTAATCCCCACCGTAGGTCCGACGACAGGGGATGTCACTGAAGCTTTCTTT.